The rows below give T cell receptor beta chains drawn from one sample of a study of beta chain features in type 1 diabetes. Some clones are missing from TCRdb's copy, which holds only in-frame ones; the method was immunoSEQ multiplex PCR. Among 450,000 to 550,000 clones, 30% were seen once, and the ten largest hold more than 0.055%. Material: naive CD4+ T cells from blood. The origin of the receptors is a man in his late teens or twenties in good health. The CDR3 runs from the conserved cysteine through the conserved F or W. The D gene is left open where the match is weak. Not all rows give a size; the values are once, few, many and, for expanded clones, a class.

>-|TRBJ2-7|TRBD1|TRBV7-2
CASSPSGDRDYEQYF
TGTGCCAGCAGCCCCTCCGGGGACAGGGACTACGAGCAGTACTTC
>-|TRBJ2-1|-|TRBV5-1
CASSLQGPRDEQFF
TGCGCCAGCAGCTTGCAGGGGCCGAGGGATGAGCAGTTCTTC
>few|TRBJ2-1|-|TRBV13
CASSHQRVSYNEQFF
TGTGCCAGCAGCCACCAGAGGGTCTCCTACAATGAGCAGTTCTTC
>-|TRBJ2-1|-|TRBV19
CASSIADSSYNEQFF
TGTGCCAGTAGTATCGCGGATAGCTCCTACAATGAGCAGTTCTTC
>-|TRBJ2-1|TRBD2|TRBV4-1
CASSQEGTSANEQFF
TGCGCCAGCAGCCAAGAAGGGACTAGCGCCAATGAGCAGTTCTTC
>few|TRBJ2-7|TRBD2|TRBV9
CASSSPELAGEDEQYF
TGTGCCAGCAGCTCCCCAGAACTAGCGGGAGAGGACGAGCAGTACTTC
>-|TRBJ2-2|-|TRBV7-2
CASSLIRGNTGELFF
TGTGCCAGCAGCTTGATCAGGGGGAACACCGGGGAGCTGTTTTTT
>-|TRBJ2-2|-|TRBV30
CAWSVAFTGELFF
TGTGCCTGGAGTGTGGCATTCACCGGGGAGCTGTTTTTT
>-|TRBJ2-2|-|TRBV28
CASSPFGRTGTGELFF
TGTGCCAGCAGTCCCTTCGGTCGGACGGGCACCGGGGAGCTGTTTTTT
>-|TRBJ2-5|TRBD1|TRBV14
CASSLGTVPQTQYF
TGTGCCAGCAGCCTGGGGACAGTTCCCCAGACCCAGTACTTC
>few|TRBJ2-7|-|TRBV4-3
CASSQDLRTTKGEQYF
TGCGCCAGCAGCCAAGATTTGAGGACAACGAAAGGGGAGCAGTACTTC
>-|TRBJ2-7|-|TRBV2
CASSDVAGYEQYF
TGTGCCAGCAGTGACGTAGCCGGCTACGAGCAGTACTTC
>once|TRBJ2-1|TRBD2|TRBV7-8
CASSARGTSKLNEQFF
TGTGCCAGCAGCGCCAGGGGGACTAGCAAATTAAATGAGCAGTTCTTC
>few|TRBJ2-7|TRBD2|TRBV27
CASSLSHAGGYEQYF
TGTGCCAGCAGTTTATCGCACGCGGGAGGCTACGAGCAGTACTTC
>-|TRBJ2-1|-|TRBV4-3
CASSSQLGQYNEQFF
TGCGCCAGCAGTTCTCAGCTCGGGCAATACAATGAGCAGTTCTTC
>-|TRBJ2-1|-|TRBV10-3
CAISAGIWDGQFF
TGTGCCATCAGTGCCGGGATTTGGGATGGGCAGTTCTTC
>-|TRBJ2-2|-|TRBV7-6
CASSLLTTGELFF
TGTGCCAGCAGCTTACTCACCACCGGGGAGCTGTTTTTT
>-|TRBJ2-7|-|TRBV29-1
CSGARDGGTFEQYF
TGCAGCGGAGCCCGGGACGGAGGGACGTTCGAGCAGTACTTC
>-|TRBJ1-1|-|TRBV7-2
CASSPPGGYTEAFF
TGTGCCAGCAGCCCGCCCGGGGGCTACACTGAAGCTTTCTTT
>-|TRBJ2-6|TRBD1|TRBV25-1
CASSTDRGLAGANVLTF
TGTGCCAGCAGTACGGACAGGGGGCTTGCTGGGGCCAACGTCCTGACTTTC
>-|TRBJ2-7|-|TRBV5-6
CASSSSYEQYF
TGTGCCAGCAGCTCCTCGTACGAGCAGTACTTC
>few|TRBJ2-1|TRBD2|TRBV29-1
CSASLAGVEQFF
TGCAGCGCCTCTTTAGCGGGAGTCGAGCAGTTCTTC
>few|TRBJ2-7|-|TRBV28
CASSLLLGLQYF
TGTGCCAGCAGTCTCCTTTTGGGCTTGCAGTACTTC
>-|TRBJ2-7|TRBD2|TRBV9
CASSVASSGSYEQYF
TGTGCCAGCAGCGTAGCTAGTAGCGGGAGCTACGAGCAGTACTTC
>few|TRBJ2-3|-|TRBV7-2
CASSLRRGTDTQYF
TGTGCCAGCAGCTTAAGGCGGGGCACAGATACGCAGTATTTT
>few|TRBJ2-5|-|TRBV18
CASSPRTNSQETQYF
TGTGCCAGCTCTCCACGGACCAACTCCCAAGAGACCCAGTACTTC
>-|TRBJ2-5|TRBD1|TRBV29-1
CSVAPGQQETQYF
TGCAGCGTTGCGCCGGGACAGCAAGAGACCCAGTACTTC
>-|TRBJ2-5|-|TRBV5-1
CASSEIPPQETQYF
TGCGCCAGCAGCGAGATACCACCCCAAGAGACCCAGTACTTC
>-|TRBJ2-3|TRBD2|TRBV5-4
CASLAGVGVADTQYF
TGTGCCAGTCTAGCGGGAGTTGGCGTGGCAGATACGCAGTATTTT
>-|TRBJ2-3|-|TRBV15
CATSRDADTQYF
TGTGCCACCAGCAGAGACGCAGATACGCAGTATTTT
>-|TRBJ2-3|-|TRBV5-4
CARMTTDTQYF
TGTGCCCGCATGACCACAGATACGCAGTATTTT
>few|TRBJ2-3|-|TRBV2
CASSPQGDTQYF
TGTGCCAGCAGTCCCCAGGGAGATACGCAGTATTTT
>-|TRBJ2-7|-|TRBV9
CASSVAPSGPYEQYF
TGTGCCAGCAGCGTAGCCCCTTCCGGACCCTACGAGCAGTACTTC
>-|TRBJ1-1|-|TRBV7-9
CASSLDPAGNTEAFF
TGTGCCAGCAGCTTAGATCCCGCGGGGAACACTGAAGCTTTCTTT
>few|TRBJ2-7|-|TRBV5-6
CASSDRPYEQYF
TGTGCCAGCAGTGACCGGCCCTACGAGCAGTACTTC
>-|TRBJ1-5|-|TRBV18
CASSPDIVGNQPQHF
TGTGCCAGCTCACCAGACATTGTGGGCAATCAGCCCCAGCATTTT
>-|TRBJ2-6|-|TRBV7-9
CASSPRRWATSSGANVLTF
TGTGCCAGCAGCCCAAGGCGTTGGGCCACCAGCTCTGGGGCCAACGTCCTGACTTTC
>once|TRBJ2-3|TRBD2|TRBV29-1
CSASGGTDTQYF
TGCAGCGCTAGCGGAGGCACAGACACGCAGTATTTT
>-|TRBJ2-1|-|TRBV7-9
CASSKRQNNEQFF
TGTGCCAGCAGCAAACGACAGAACAATGAGCAGTTCTTC
>-|TRBJ2-3|TRBD2|TRBV19
CASSPWHGLAGEDTQYF
TGTGCCAGTAGTCCCTGGCATGGACTAGCGGGAGAAGATACGCAGTATTTT
>-|TRBJ1-5|TRBD1|TRBV23-1
CASSSTGKYSNQPQHF
TGCGCCAGCAGCTCGACAGGGAAATATAGCAATCAGCCCCAGCATTTT
>-|TRBJ1-2|-|TRBV30
CAWSEGPSNYGYTF
TGTGCCTGGAGCGAGGGTCCCAGCAACTATGGCTACACCTTC
>few|TRBJ1-5|-|TRBV2
CASSRTENQPQHF
TGTGCCAGCAGCCGTACAGAGAATCAGCCCCAGCATTTT
>-|TRBJ2-6|TRBD1|TRBV19
CASSPMTGASGANVLTF
TGTGCCAGTAGTCCAATGACAGGGGCATCTGGGGCCAACGTCCTGACTTTC
>-|TRBJ2-3|-|TRBV2
CASSLLQSTDTQYF
TGTGCCAGCAGTTTACTCCAATCCACAGATACGCAGTATTTT
>-|TRBJ2-7|TRBD1|TRBV28
CASRPPGQGSYEQYF
TGTGCCAGCAGACCCCCGGGACAGGGTTCCTACGAGCAGTACTTC
>-|TRBJ1-1|TRBD1|TRBV30
CAWSPGTDTEAFF
TGTGCCTGGAGCCCAGGGACAGACACTGAAGCTTTCTTT
>few|TRBJ2-5|TRBD2|TRBV9
CASSVQGLAGGIETQYF
TGTGCCAGCAGCGTCCAGGGACTAGCGGGAGGTATAGAGACCCAGTACTTC
>-|TRBJ2-1|-|TRBV20-1
CSALKHREIF
TGCAGTGCTCTCAAGCACAGGGAAATCTTC
>-|TRBJ2-6|-|TRBV27
CASSDTNTRSSLSVLTF
TGTGCCAGCAGTGACACGAATACCAGGTCCTCGTTGAGCGTCCTGACTTTC
>-|TRBJ2-5|-|TRBV5-4
CASSPSGETQYF
TGTGCCAGCAGCCCGAGCGGAGAGACCCAGTACTTC